The 27 T cell receptor beta chains below come from one sample, sequenced in a study of blood T cell repertoires in COVID-19. Sequencing was performed with immunoSEQ multiplex PCR; in TCRdb, only in-frame clones are kept and a portion is missing. The table includes a few hundred thousand clones, around 89% detected once. The sequenced material came from PBMCs or T cells enriched from blood (not recorded which). The receptors stem from a woman in her late teens or twenties with acute COVID-19.

The chain employs TRBV6-5 and TRBJ2-1, with 12 bases aligning to TRBD2. Per germline, CDR1 MNHEY and CDR2 SVGAGI. The CDR3 totals 15 residues. V shed 6 bases, J shed 7 bases, and the junction held 7 bases outside the gene matches. CDR3 coding DNA: TGTGCCAGCAGCTTGACTAGCGGGAGTTGGAATGAGCAGTTCTTC. Its protein product is CASSLTSGSWNEQFF.

The rearrangement joins TRBV7-9 to TRBJ1-4, with D perhaps matching TRBD1 (6 bases). Trimming shortened V by 2 bases and J by 5 bases, and 12 bases separated the two germline ends. The CDR3 runs to 15 residues. Germline-derived CDR1 and CDR2 are SEHNR and FQNEAQ (reference sequence). The CDR3 bases are TGTGCCAGCAGCTTAAATACAGGGCCCAATGAAAAACTGTTTTTT. Its translation is CASSLNTGPNEKLFF.

The rearrangement links TRBV28 to TRBJ1-2; 7 bases line up with TRBD1. The germline V gene has CDR1 MDHEN and CDR2 SYDVKM. V was clipped by 3 bases and J by 1 base; unmatched bases: 5. CDR3 length: 15 residues. As DNA, the CDR3 is TGTGCCAGCAGTTTGGGACAGAACCTTAACTATGGCTACACCTTC. Encoded protein: CASSLGQNLNYGYTF.

The V and J genes are TRBV6-1 and TRBJ1-5; 9 bases are shared with TRBD1. With 1 base clipped from V and 7 bases from J, the junction kept 14 bases outside the gene matches. Germline-derived CDR1 and CDR2 are MNHNS and SASEGT. CDR3 size: 18 residues. The CDR3 here is CASSEGPRSTGGSQPQHF. As DNA, the CDR3 is TGTGCCAGCAGTGAAGGGCCTCGATCGACAGGGGGGAGCCAGCCCCAGCATTTT.

The chain has TRBV11-3 and TRBJ2-1, with TRBD2 matching over 11 bases. CDR1 and CDR2 from the germline V gene are SGHNT and YENEEA. V lost 4 bases, J lost 15 bases, and 8 bases stayed unmatched. The CDR3 loop spans 13 amino acids. The CDR3 bases are TGTGCCAGCAGCTCCGGCGTAGCGGGAGGGGGGTTCTTC. Amino acids: CASSSGVAGGGFF.

This chain links TRBV9 with TRBJ1-2, with D possibly TRBD1 on 5 matching bases. Germline CDR1 is SGDLS and CDR2 is YYNGEE. The V and J ends lost 1 base and 4 bases respectively, with 11 bases between them. This CDR3 spans 14 amino acids. The CDR3 loop reads CASSVRLDSYGYTF. Here the CDR3 DNA reads TGTGCCAGCAGCGTACGTCTTGACAGCTATGGCTACACCTTC.

The J gene is TRBJ2-5, the V gene TRBV14; D possibly corresponds to TRBD2 (6 bases). CDR1 and CDR2 from the germline V gene are SGHDN and FVKESK. The CDR3 covers 13 residues. Trimming stripped 4 bases from V and 7 bases from J, with 13 bases between. CDR3: CASSLGTSTTQYF. CDR3 sequence (DNA): TGTGCCAGCAGCCTAGGGACTTCCACGACCCAGTACTTC. Based on the CDR3 plus reference TRBV14 and TRBJ2-5, the full variable domain is EAGVTQFPSHSVIEKGQTVTLRCDPISGHDNLYWYRRVMGKEIKFLLHFVKESKQDESGMPNNRFLAERTGGTYSTLKVQPAELEDSGVYFCASSLGTSTTQYFGPGTRLLVL.

Details on this clone: This may come from a read error, since a much larger clone is one base off. The sample carries other DNA sequences with the same CDR3. V usage is TRBV28 and J usage is TRBJ1-1, with unresolved D. There are 11 residues in the CDR3. Trimming pared 5 bases from V and 1 base from J, leaving 2 bases between. Looked up from germline, CDR1 is MDHEN and CDR2 is SYDVKM. Here the CDR3 reads CASSQNTEAFF. In DNA form, the CDR3 reads TGTGCCAGCAGTCAGAACACTGAAGCTTTCTTT. Complete variable domain (other parts from reference TRBV28 and TRBJ1-1): DVKVTQSSRYLVKRTGEKVFLECVQDMDHENMFWYRQDPGLGLRLIYFSYDVKMKEKGDIPEGYSVSREKKERFSLILESASTNQTSMYLCASSQNTEAFFGQGTRLTVV.

The V and J genes are TRBV19 and TRBJ1-5; a weak D match, TRBD1 (5 bases). The germline V gene has CDR1 LNHDA and CDR2 SQIVND (reference sequence). Trimming took off 3 bases at V and 1 base at J, with 7 bases between the two ends. The CDR3 sequence is 14 residues long. The CDR3 loop reads CASSIGASNQPQHF. In nucleotides, the CDR3 is TGTGCCAGTAGTATTGGGGCAAGCAATCAGCCCCAGCATTTT.

This clone was counted between two and nine times. The V and J genes are TRBV15 and TRBJ2-3; TRBD2 matches 9 bases. Trimming at V came to 8 bases and at J to 4 bases, leaving 7 bases not matched to a gene. The CDR3 contains 14 residues. The germline V gene has CDR1 LNHNV and CDR2 YYDKDF (reference sequence). This chain's CDR3 is CATGASGRSDTQYF. The CDR3 nucleotides read TGTGCCACCGGGGCAAGCGGGAGGTCAGATACGCAGTATTTT.

The V gene is TRBV5-1, the J gene TRBJ2-1; 7 bases are shared with TRBD1. Germline assignment: CDR1 SGHRS and CDR2 YFSETQ. Trimming removed 2 bases from V and 10 bases from J; junction bases left unmatched: 6. The CDR3 spans 13 residues. The CDR3 bases are TGCGCCAGCAGCTTTAAGGGGGCTGGAGAGCAGTTCTTC. As protein: CASSFKGAGEQFF.

The V call is TRBV28, the J call TRBJ1-5; D is possibly TRBD1 (6 bases). The CDR3 loop spans 17 amino acids. Trimming pared 3 bases from V and 6 bases from J, leaving 21 bases between. CDR1 is MDHEN, CDR2 SYDVKM, per germline. DNA of the CDR3: TGTGCCAGCAGTTTCGGTGGGGGCGAGCTTTACGGTCAGCCCCAGCATTTT. It codes for CASSFGGGELYGQPQHF.

The V and J genes are TRBV12-3 or TRBV12-4 and TRBJ1-2; weak D call: TRBD1 (6 bases). This CDR3 spans 13 amino acids. V was trimmed by 6 bases and J by 2 bases, leaving 10 bases between them. The DNA of the CDR3 is TGTGCCAGCAGGCGGGGGGCGAACTATGGCTACACCTTC. Translated, it gives CASRRGANYGYTF.

This clone was seen a few times. The chain is built from TRBV29-1 and TRBJ1-3; weak D call: TRBD1 (5 bases). From germline, CDR1 is SQVTM and CDR2 ANQGSEA. The CDR3 is 14 residues long. Trimming stripped 3 bases from V and 0 bases from J, with 9 bases between. In nucleotides, the CDR3 is TGCAGCGTTGATGGGGCGAGCTCTGGAAACACCATATATTTT. Residues: CSVDGASSGNTIYF.

The CDR3 DNA reads TGTGCCAGCAGTTTGTTCAGGGTCAATCAGCCCCAGCATTTT. Translation gives CASSLFRVNQPQHF. The chain uses TRBV28 and TRBJ1-5; the D gene is possibly TRBD1 (5 bases). The V gene's germline CDR1 is MDHEN and CDR2 SYDVKM. This CDR3 has 14 amino acids. V was trimmed by 3 bases and J by 3 bases, leaving 9 bases between them.

The V gene is TRBV11-3, the J gene TRBJ2-7, with D perhaps TRBD2 (6 bases). This CDR3 has 14 amino acids. Per the germline V gene, CDR1 is SGHNT and CDR2 is YENEEA. The ends were cut back, 7 bases at V and 3 bases at J, with 16 bases in the middle. The CDR3, as DNA: TGTGCCAGCACACGGGACTTTGGCAACTACGAGCAGTACTTC. It codes for CASTRDFGNYEQYF.

V usage is TRBV28 and J usage is TRBJ2-4; 9 positions match TRBD1. Germline CDR1 reads MDHEN; CDR2 reads SYDVKM. The CDR3 extends over 15 amino acids. The trim removed 1 base at V and 5 bases at J, leaving 3 bases unmatched. CDR3 amino acids: CASSLLGQGENIQYF. The CDR3 DNA reads TGTGCCAGCAGTTTATTGGGACAGGGAGAAAACATTCAGTACTTC.

The CDR3 bases are TGTGCCAGCAGCCCGGACAGGGGATTACAGCCCCAGCATTTT. Translated, it gives CASSPDRGLQPQHF. The chain has TRBV5-8 and TRBJ1-5; 9 bases align to TRBD1. With 4 bases clipped from V and 7 bases from J, the junction kept 6 bases outside the gene matches. From germline, CDR1 is SGHTS and CDR2 YDEGEE. This CDR3 has 14 amino acids.

The rearrangement links TRBV10-3 to TRBJ2-7; maybe TRBD1 (5 bases). The CDR3 has 13 amino acids. V lost 8 bases and J lost 5, with 16 bases in between. Germline loops: CDR1 ENHRY, CDR2 SYGVKD. DNA for the CDR3: TGTGCCATCCAATCAGAGACAGAGAACGAGCAGTACTTC. Translation: CAIQSETENEQYF.

This rearrangement joins TRBV6-1 to TRBJ2-7; 11 bases are shared with TRBD2. CDR1 and CDR2 (germline): MNHNS, SASEGT. CDR3 length: 15 amino acids. J lost 3 bases, V lost 3 bases, and 4 bases had no gene match. CDR3 DNA: TGTGCCAGCAGTGAGTCGCTAGCGGGAGGCTACGAGCAGTACTTC. Residues: CASSESLAGGYEQYF.

Concerning this clone itself: Other DNA sequences from this sample encode an identical CDR3 as well. This rearrangement joins TRBV6-5 to TRBJ2-1; 9 bases match TRBD1. The junction had 3 bases not matched to a gene; V was cut back by 0 bases and J by 6 bases. Germline CDR1 reads MNHEY; CDR2 reads SVGAGI. The CDR3 is 15 amino acids. The CDR3 loop is CASSYSGTGRNEQFF. CDR3 DNA: TGTGCCAGCAGTTACTCCGGGACAGGGCGCAATGAGCAGTTCTTC.

This chain links TRBV5-1 with TRBJ2-7; D call uncertain. The germline V gene encodes CDR1 SGHRS and CDR2 YFSETQ. The CDR3 length is 16 residues. Trimming stripped 4 bases from V and 2 bases from J, with 19 bases between. The CDR3 loop is CASSVAPAEPAYEQYF. CDR3 DNA sequence: TGCGCCAGCAGCGTGGCCCCCGCTGAGCCCGCCTACGAGCAGTACTTC. The variable domain in full, completed from reference TRBV5-1 and TRBJ2-7, reads KAGVTQTPRYLIKTRGQQVTLSCSPISGHRSVSWYQQTPGQGLQFLFEYFSETQRNKGNFPGRFSGRQFSNSRSEMNVSTLELGDSALYLCASSVAPAEPAYEQYFGPGTRLTVT.

V gene TRBV9 combines with J gene TRBJ2-3, with D possibly matching TRBD2 (6 bases). With 0 bases removed from V and 2 bases from J, the gap between germline ends came to 10 bases. Germline V CDR1 and CDR2: SGDLS, YYNGEE. CDR3 size: 15 residues. For the CDR3, the DNA is TGTGCCAGCAGCGTAGTACCGGGAGACACAGATACGCAGTATTTT. The encoded protein is CASSVVPGDTDTQYF.

This clone has a handful of counts. The J gene is TRBJ1-5, the V gene TRBV2; weak D call: TRBD1 (6 bases). This CDR3 is 15 amino acids long. The V gene's germline CDR1 is SNHLY and CDR2 FYNNEI. V was cut by 4 bases and J by 4 bases, with 14 bases left in between. The chain's CDR3 is CASSALRGRNQPQHF. As DNA, the CDR3 is TGTGCCAGCAGTGCGCTCAGGGGACGGAATCAGCCCCAGCATTTT. Full variable domain (remainder filled in from reference TRBV2 and TRBJ1-5): EPEVTQTPSHQVTQMGQEVILRCVPISNHLYFYWYRQILGQKVEFLVSFYNNEISEKSEIFDDQFSVERPDGSNFTLKIRSTKLEDSAMYFCASSALRGRNQPQHFGDGTRLSIL.

The chain has TRBV5-3 and TRBJ1-1; D gene uncertain. TRBV5-3 is known as an ORF, though its function is uncertain. Trimming removed 6 bases at V and 4 bases at J, with 22 bases between. The CDR3 loop spans 16 amino acids. The CDR3 nucleotides are TGTGCCAGAACCTGGCGGGGTCCTGTCCGAGGCACTGAAGCTTTCTTT. This codes for CARTWRGPVRGTEAFF.

V is TRBV5-1 and J is TRBJ2-7, with TRBD1 matching 9 bases. In germline, CDR1 is SGHRS, CDR2 YFSETQ. The CDR3 runs to 17 residues. V shed 0 bases and J 5 bases; nucleotides not matched to a gene: 12. CDR3 sequence reads: CASSLGGRTGAGDEQYF. In nucleotides, the CDR3 is TGCGCCAGCAGCTTGGGGGGACGGACAGGGGCAGGGGACGAGCAGTACTTC.

This clone was recorded only once. The J gene is TRBJ2-2, the V gene TRBV19, with 9 bases fitting TRBD1. V lost 5 bases and J lost 5; bases outside the gene matches: 3. The CDR3 length is 14 residues. The germline gives CDR1 LNHDA, CDR2 SQIVND (reference sequence). The CDR3 DNA sequence: TGTGCCAGTAGTCTCGGGACAGGGACCGGGGAGCTGTTTTTT. This sequence encodes CASSLGTGTGELFF.